The sequence of this T cell receptor beta chain was determined in a study of T cell repertoires in cytomegalovirus infection (dated by TCRdb to the late 2010s). With regard to the full study: Peptide stimulations targeted recently identified HLA-C-restricted CMV epitopes, whose presentation resists viral immunomodulation, together with well-studied HLA-B-restricted epitopes. Donor HLA type was relevant to the analysis, because carriage of CMV infection together with the matching HLA type was indicated by public TCR beta signatures. Study-wide findings and limitations: In the ex vivo response, HLA-C-restricted CMV-specific TCR beta clonotypes were dominant, and in two of eight donors the single most frequent clonotype came from this HLA-C-restricted group. In both this cohort and an independent cohort of several hundred donors, the cumulative frequency of public TCR beta family members distinguished carriers of CMV infection plus the relevant HLA type.

The treatment or condition label of this sample denotes: in vitro stimulation with specific CMV peptide epitopes to enrich CMV-specific T cells. Sequencing was carried out with an Illumina HiSeq 1500. TCRdb reanalyzed the raw reads on its own, using fastp at Q25 for trimming and MiXCR for clone calling, and kept in-frame beta chains. When rows share a CDR3 protein, they turn into one entry using the most common DNA and genes. Across this sample there are about 340,000 distinct CDR3 sequences, with 25% to 35% seen only once. The leading ten clones occupy approximately 20% of the sample. According to the germline V gene (reference sequence), CDR1 reads LNHDA and CDR2 reads SQIVND. The CDR3 has 17 amino acids, counting the end cysteine and phenylalanine. Just CDR3 DNA is preserved here, 51 bases in frame from base 1. Germline trimming: 5 bases from V, 0 bases from J; junction bases outside gene matches: 5.

The table lists this clonotype with a few counts. What antigen it recognizes has not been identified. One base away there is no much larger clone; base qualities are not given. This material consisted of cultured PBMCs, taken from culture after CMV antigen stimulation. The V gene is TRBV19 and the J gene is TRBJ2-6, with 9 bases aligning to TRBD1. The sequence was obtained from a human donor in good health (CMV status not recorded). Some clones in this sample may be carry-over from other donors' samples. The DNA is TGTGCCAGTAGTTCCCTGGACAGGGGCTCTGGGGCCAACGTCCTGACTTTC. Translation gives CASSSLDRGSGANVLTF.